This TCR beta chain is from a study of blood T cell repertoires in COVID-19. The germline V gene encodes CDR1 SGHRS and CDR2 YFSETQ. CDR3 length: 15 residues. V lost 4 bases, J lost 0 bases, and 11 bases lay in between. TCRdb's table, derived via immunoSEQ multiplex PCR, lists solely in-frame clones and lacks some. This table has 250,000 to 350,000 clones, roughly 87% appearing once. This clonotype was sampled from a middle-aged woman who had recovered from COVID-19. The sequencing sample was made of PBMCs or T cells enriched from blood (not recorded which). The V and J genes are TRBV5-1 and TRBJ2-1; D might be TRBD2 (5 bases). CDR3 bases: TGCGCCAGCAGCGGCGAGGGAAGCTCCTACAATGAGCAGTTCTTC. Translation: CASSGEGSSYNEQFF. The whole variable domain, remainder taken from reference TRBV5-1 and TRBJ2-1, is KAGVTQTPRYLIKTRGQQVTLSCSPISGHRSVSWYQQTPGQGLQFLFEYFSETQRNKGNFPGRFSGRQFSNSRSEMNVSTLELGDSALYLCASSGEGSSYNEQFFGPGTRLTVL.